One T cell receptor (beta chain) is described in this entry. The antigen is unknown. Trimming left V 2 bases short and J 5 bases short, with 7 bases between. The length of the CDR3 is 12 residues. Germline CDR1 reads SGHDT; CDR2 reads YYEEEE. This record belongs to a study of T cell responses to AZD1222 COVID-19 vaccine. Pooled together were second doses at about 4 or about 12 weeks. Study-level results: Nearly half of spike-specific TCRs reportedly target unmutated variant regions. Among AZD1222 vaccinees, only six were seropositive at baseline.

Produced via immunoSEQ multiplex PCR; TCRdb's table is partial and in-frame only. The sample holds some 150,000 clones, roughly 87% seen once. The starting material was peripheral blood, obtained 28 days after the second AZD1222 dose. The receptor was derived from an adult who received the AZD1222 COVID-19 vaccine. J is TRBJ1-2 and V is TRBV5-6; D gene uncertain. The CDR3 DNA reads as TGTGCCAGCAGCTTTGGTGATTATGGCTACACCTTC. It encodes CASSFGDYGYTF.